The 26 T cell receptor beta chains presented below share a single source sample, sequenced in a study of blood T cell repertoires in COVID-19. Sequencing was performed with immunoSEQ multiplex PCR; in TCRdb, only in-frame clones are kept and a portion is missing. The sample has fewer than 400,000 clones, 87% seen once. Material for sequencing was PBMCs or T cells enriched from blood (not recorded which). The origin of the receptors is a woman between 18 and 30 years old who had recovered from COVID-19.

The chain uses TRBV19 and TRBJ2-1, with D possibly matching TRBD1 (5 bases). CDR3 length: 12 residues. Trimming cost V 4 bases and J 9 bases, with 10 bases left between them. Germline assignment: CDR1 LNHDA and CDR2 SQIVND (reference sequence). For the CDR3, the DNA is TGTGCCAGTAGTAAGGGGTTTGGTGAGCAGTTCTTC. Amino acid sequence: CASSKGFGEQFF.

This clone occurred once. The rearrangement joins TRBV5-1 to TRBJ2-7; possibly TRBD2 for D (5 bases). Germline CDR1 is SGHRS and CDR2 is YFSETQ. The V end was cut by 4 bases, the J end by 4 bases, with 15 bases between. The CDR3 is 14 amino acids. The CDR3 DNA is TGCGCCAGCAGCCCTTCACCGGGGATATACGAGCAGTACTTC. Its protein product is CASSPSPGIYEQYF.

V and J are TRBV11-1 and TRBJ2-1; D perhaps matches TRBD1 (6 bases). CDR1 and CDR2 from the germline V gene are SGHAT and FQDESV (reference sequence). V lost 3 bases, J lost 7 bases, and 10 bases lay in between. This CDR3 spans 13 amino acids. CDR3 DNA sequence: TGTGCCAGCAGCTTGGACAGAGATAATGAGCAGTTCTTC. Protein: CASSLDRDNEQFF.

This CDR3 reads CASSLSGGGHNSPLHF. CDR3 coding DNA: TGCGCCAGCAGCTTGTCCGGGGGTGGACACAATTCACCCCTCCACTTT. The chain couples TRBV5-1 to TRBJ1-6; tentatively, D is TRBD1 (5 bases). Per germline, CDR1 SGHRS and CDR2 YFSETQ. The CDR3 contains 16 residues. Trimming removed 1 base at V and 7 bases at J, with 15 bases between.

V is TRBV2 and J is TRBJ2-3, with D possibly being TRBD2 (6 bases). This CDR3 has 17 amino acids. In germline, CDR1 is SNHLY, CDR2 FYNNEI. V was cut by 0 bases and J by 3 bases, with 16 bases left in between. This chain's CDR3 is CASSEAEGRDRTDTQYF. DNA for the CDR3: TGTGCCAGCAGTGAAGCCGAAGGGCGGGATAGGACAGATACGCAGTATTTT.

The chain employs TRBV9 and TRBJ2-7, with D possibly TRBD2 on 6 matching bases. CDR3 length equals 16 residues. Trimming pared 2 bases from V and 0 bases from J, leaving 15 bases between. The germline CDR1 and CDR2 sequences are SGDLS and YYNGEE. The CDR3 is CASSVERDSISYEQYF. CDR3 nucleotide sequence: TGTGCCAGCAGCGTGGAAAGGGACTCCATCTCCTACGAGCAGTACTTC.

V gene TRBV11-1 combines with J gene TRBJ1-6; 9 bases line up with TRBD1. Germline CDR1 and CDR2: SGHAT and FQDESV (reference sequence). CDR3 length: 16 amino acids. The junction had 5 bases not matched to a gene; V was cut back by 5 bases and J by 3 bases. The CDR3 loop is CASSLDRGDYNSPLHF. The CDR3 bases are TGTGCCAGCAGCCTCGACAGGGGGGACTATAATTCACCCCTCCACTTT.

The J gene is TRBJ2-5, the V gene TRBV7-7; D call uncertain. V gave up 2 bases and J gave up 0 bases, with 13 bases separating them. CDR3 length: 16 amino acids. Germline CDR1 SSHAT, CDR2 FNYEAQ (reference sequence). CDR3 in amino acids: CASSLTYPAYQETQYF. The CDR3 DNA sequence: TGTGCCAGCAGCTTAACCTATCCAGCGTACCAAGAGACCCAGTACTTC.

The V and J genes are TRBV5-8 and TRBJ2-5; D may be TRBD2 (5 bases). Between the trimmed V and J ends, which lost 0 bases and 7 bases, there was a span of 13 bases. CDR1 SGHTS and CDR2 YDEGEE come from the germline V gene. CDR3 length equals 14 residues. This CDR3 reads CASSLDGGSSTQYF. CDR3 nucleotides: TGTGCCAGCAGCTTGGATGGAGGATCCTCGACCCAGTACTTC.

The CDR3 protein is CASSLAGTVWIFF. For the CDR3, the DNA is TGTGCCAGCAGCTTGGCCGGGACAGTGTGGATTTTCTTT. The chain employs TRBV7-2 and TRBJ1-1; 7 bases are shared with TRBD1. Trimming removed 3 bases from V and 13 bases from J; junction bases left unmatched: 11. Germline loops: CDR1 SGHTA, CDR2 FQGNSA. The CDR3 contains 13 residues.

The chain combines TRBV10-3 with TRBJ2-3; perhaps TRBD1 as D (5 bases). Germline CDR1 and CDR2: ENHRY and SYGVKD. Between the trimmed V and J ends, which lost 0 bases and 6 bases, there was a span of 7 bases. The CDR3 is made up of 13 amino acids. CDR3 coding DNA: TGTGCCATCAGTGAGTCAGGGGTGGATACGCAGTATTTT. It codes for CAISESGVDTQYF.

The chain recombines TRBV6-5 with TRBJ1-1; the match to TRBD1 covers 7 bases. The length of the CDR3 is 15 residues. Germline V CDR1 and CDR2: MNHEY, SVGAGI. J lost 1 base, V lost 0 bases, and 2 bases had no gene match. The CDR3 DNA sequence: TGTGCCAGCAGTTACTCGGGACAGACGAACACTGAAGCTTTCTTT. The encoded protein is CASSYSGQTNTEAFF.

The genes are TRBV5-5 and TRBJ1-1; a weak D match, TRBD1 (5 bases). Germline-derived CDR1 and CDR2 are SGHKS and YYEKEE (reference sequence). This CDR3 region has 14 residues. Trimming left V 1 base short and J 4 bases short, with 11 bases between. CDR3 in DNA: TGTGCCAGCAGCTTGATATGGGGGGGCACTGAAGCTTTCTTT. Amino acid sequence: CASSLIWGGTEAFF.

The chain recombines TRBV7-6 with TRBJ2-5; 10 nucleotides align to TRBD1. Germline V CDR1 and CDR2: SGHVS, FNYEAQ. The CDR3 sequence is 15 residues long. The V gene end was trimmed by 0 bases and the J gene end by 6 bases; junction bases not matched to a gene: 4. The CDR3 protein is CASSLAGTGVQTQYF. The CDR3 nucleotides read TGTGCCAGCAGCTTAGCAGGGACAGGGGTACAGACCCAGTACTTC.

The J gene is TRBJ2-1, the V gene TRBV10-3; perhaps TRBD2 as D (5 bases). The CDR3 has 12 residues. Germline V lookup: CDR1 ENHRY, CDR2 SYGVKD. Between the trimmed V and J ends, which lost 2 bases and 7 bases, there was a span of 6 bases. The CDR3 loop reads CAISERGNEQFF. As DNA, the CDR3 is TGTGCCATCAGTGAGCGCGGGAATGAGCAGTTCTTC.

J is TRBJ2-3 and V is TRBV7-2, with 12 bases aligning to TRBD2. Germline V CDR1 and CDR2: SGHTA, FQGNSA. The CDR3 is made up of 16 amino acids. The V and J ends lost 5 bases and 4 bases, in that order; junction bases with no gene match: 7. CDR3 nucleotides: TGTGCCAGCAGCCGCCGACTAGCGGGAGTTTCAGATACGCAGTATTTT. Protein product: CASSRRLAGVSDTQYF.

This rearrangement joins TRBV4-3 to TRBJ2-5; possible D gene TRBD1, 6 bases. Germline V lookup: CDR1 LGHNA, CDR2 YSLEER. V was cut by 4 bases and J by 5 bases, with 11 bases left in between. This CDR3 spans 13 amino acids. DNA for the CDR3: TGCGCCAGCAGCCGGACAGTCCGGGAGACCCAGTACTTC. It yields the protein CASSRTVRETQYF.

Only one count was recorded for this clone. The V gene is TRBV5-1, the J gene TRBJ1-2; D is ambiguous. There are 17 residues in the CDR3. V lost 4 bases and J lost 2, with 21 bases in between. From germline, CDR1 is SGHRS and CDR2 YFSETQ. CDR3 bases: TGCGCCAGCAGCCTGATACCGGCGGGGAGTTCAAACTATGGCTACACCTTC. This codes for CASSLIPAGSSNYGYTF.

This clone was seen once. The gene calls are TRBV7-3 and TRBJ2-1, with D possibly matching TRBD1 (5 bases). Germline-derived CDR1 and CDR2 are SGHTA and FQGTGA. The ends were cut back, 2 bases at V and 7 bases at J, with 9 bases in the middle. The CDR3 totals 13 residues. The CDR3 region has the DNA TGTGCCAGCAGCTTAGGGGCTTCTAATGAGCAGTTCTTC. Its protein is CASSLGASNEQFF. Using reference TRBV7-3 and TRBJ2-1 for the parts outside the CDR3, the full variable domain is GAGVSQTPSNKVTEKGKYVELRCDPISGHTALYWYRQSLGQGPEFLIYFQGTGAADDSGLPNDRFFAVRPEGSVSTLKIQRTERGDSAVYLCASSLGASNEQFFGPGTRLTVL.

The V call is TRBV30, the J call TRBJ2-2; TRBD2 agrees at 7 bases. V gave up 4 bases and J gave up 6 bases; unmatched junction bases: 5. CDR1 GTSNPN and CDR2 SVGIG come from the germline V gene (reference sequence). The CDR3 contains 13 residues. CDR3 sequence: CAWTRTSAGELFF. DNA for the CDR3: TGTGCCTGGACCCGGACTAGTGCCGGGGAGCTGTTTTTT.

CDR3 sequence (DNA): TGTGCCAGCAGTGAAAGTACTCAGACAGCTTTATATGGCTACACCTTC. It translates to CASSESTQTALYGYTF. The rearrangement joins TRBV2 to TRBJ1-2; D perhaps matches TRBD1 (5 bases). Trimming removed 2 bases from V and 5 bases from J, with 18 bases in between. Per germline, CDR1 SNHLY and CDR2 FYNNEI. The CDR3 is 16 residues long. Complete variable domain (other parts from reference TRBV2 and TRBJ1-2): EPEVTQTPSHQVTQMGQEVILRCVPISNHLYFYWYRQILGQKVEFLVSFYNNEISEKSEIFDDQFSVERPDGSNFTLKIRSTKLEDSAMYFCASSESTQTALYGYTFGSGTRLTVV.

The rearrangement links TRBV28 to TRBJ2-1, with TRBD1 matching over 9 bases. The ends lost 6 bases at V and 2 bases at J; junction bases unmatched: 5. The CDR3 extends over 15 amino acids. CDR1 is MDHEN and CDR2 is SYDVKM in the germline V gene. CDR3 region: CASSDGTGTYNEQFF. The CDR3 DNA reads as TGTGCCAGCAGCGATGGGACAGGGACCTACAATGAGCAGTTCTTC.

V usage is TRBV7-2 and J usage is TRBJ2-1; tentative D call: TRBD2 (5 bases). This CDR3 is 14 amino acids long. Trimming shortened V by 5 bases and J by 9 bases, and 17 bases separated the two germline ends. Germline V lookup: CDR1 SGHTA, CDR2 FQGNSA. CDR3 DNA: TGTGCCAGCAGCGGGCGGGTCAACTCGGGTGAGCAGTTCTTC. Its protein is CASSGRVNSGEQFF. The full variable domain, completed using reference TRBV7-2 and TRBJ2-1, is GAGVSQSPSNKVTEKGKDVELRCDPISGHTALYWYRQSLGQGLEFLIYFQGNSAPDKSGLPSDRFSAERTGGSVSTLTIQRTQQEDSAVYLCASSGRVNSGEQFFGPGTRLTVL.

The V call is TRBV28, the J call TRBJ1-1, with no clear D. The CDR3 length is 14 residues. CDR1 is MDHEN and CDR2 is SYDVKM in the germline V gene. Trimming pared 7 bases from V and 6 bases from J, leaving 18 bases between. In DNA, the CDR3 is TGTGCCAGCAACCTGGGAGGTCTCGGCGCTGAAGCTTTCTTT. Translated: CASNLGGLGAEAFF.

This clone has just one count. V gene TRBV19 combines with J gene TRBJ1-5, with a weak D call TRBD1 (5 bases). V was clipped by 4 bases and J by 3 bases, with 10 bases between them. There are 14 residues in the CDR3. Germline V CDR1 and CDR2: LNHDA, SQIVND (reference sequence). CDR3 loop: CASSTGFDNQPQHF. The CDR3 region has the DNA TGTGCCAGTAGTACAGGGTTCGACAATCAGCCCCAGCATTTT.

This chain links TRBV19 with TRBJ1-5, with D perhaps matching TRBD1 (5 bases). The CDR3 covers 15 residues. V shed 2 bases and J shed 2 bases, with 10 bases lying between them. CDR1 is LNHDA, CDR2 SQIVND, per germline (reference sequence). This CDR3 reads CASSIIAGRNQPQHF. DNA for the CDR3: TGTGCCAGTAGTATAATAGCAGGGCGCAATCAGCCCCAGCATTTT.